This record looks at one T cell receptor (beta chain) sequence and its context. The antigen it recognizes is unknown. No base-level quality is on record; no much larger clone is a single base apart. TCRbeta CDR3 regions were amplified from genomic DNA using the immunoSEQ Assay, a bias-controlled multiplex PCR. The original pipeline was this. Within the assay, amplification of reference gene primers was used to estimate how many nucleated cells each sample contained. To quantify the absolute abundance of each unique TCRbeta CDR3 rearrangement, sequence reads were collapsed and filtered. Productive Simpson clonality was computed per sample as the square root of Simpson's diversity index over productive rearrangements. TCRdb's version of the immuneACCESS table is confined to in-frame rearrangements and falls short of the full clone set. An unresolved V gene accounts for under half of the shortfall where checked; the remainder is of unknown origin. V and J calls and clone size come straight from that table; D and trimming were deduced from the DNA. This sample is represented by about 670,000 clones; around 90% of them were singletons. The ten largest account for roughly 0.26% of the sample.

The data originate from a study of blood T cell repertoires in COVID-19 (dated by TCRdb to between 2020 and 2021). In the study overall: Samples covering the acute and convalescent phases of COVID-19 were provided by collaborators in the United States, Italy and Spain. The material from the prospective study consisted of cDNA or gDNA derived from T cells, B-cell-depleted T cells, or PBMCs. A de-identified subject ID, COVID-19 status, age in years and sex were almost always included in the sample metadata. The samples were drawn from the first 160 participants of the ongoing ImmuneRACE study and from 1,200 or so subjects provided by 6 global collaborators. The dataset comprised deeply sampled blood TCRbeta repertoires from subjects exposed to, actively infected with, or recovered from COVID-19. The repertoires were released in a freely available public database meant as a resource for research on the immune response to SARS-CoV-2. Where HLA class I and class II types were available, the types were taken from metadata supplied by the sample provider, not from assay-based typing.

The CDR3, from cysteine to phenylalanine, totals 17 residues. Here the CDR3 DNA is all that survives: 51 bases in frame from base 1. V is pruned by 4 bases and J by 1 base, leaving 10 bases of the junction without a gene match. As encoded in the germline V gene (reference sequence), CDR1 is MNHEY while CDR2 is SMNVEV. Whole blood was collected in K2EDTA tubes by collaborating institutions according to the institutions' own protocols. Collaborator samples were shipped for TCRbeta analysis as frozen whole blood, isolated PBMCs, or DNA extracted from either sample type. What the authors observed across the whole study: The quantity of clinical and demographic metadata differed by source and by participant and was supplied without curation.

The sequence is built from TRBV27 and TRBJ1-2, and 9 junction bases match TRBD1. Material: peripheral blood. The receptor's source is a woman between 18 and 30 years old with acute or convalescent COVID-19. DNA sequence: TGTGCCAGCAGTTCCAGGGGACAGGGAAGGTTTAACTATGGCTACACCTTC. This codes for CASSSRGQGRFNYGYTF.